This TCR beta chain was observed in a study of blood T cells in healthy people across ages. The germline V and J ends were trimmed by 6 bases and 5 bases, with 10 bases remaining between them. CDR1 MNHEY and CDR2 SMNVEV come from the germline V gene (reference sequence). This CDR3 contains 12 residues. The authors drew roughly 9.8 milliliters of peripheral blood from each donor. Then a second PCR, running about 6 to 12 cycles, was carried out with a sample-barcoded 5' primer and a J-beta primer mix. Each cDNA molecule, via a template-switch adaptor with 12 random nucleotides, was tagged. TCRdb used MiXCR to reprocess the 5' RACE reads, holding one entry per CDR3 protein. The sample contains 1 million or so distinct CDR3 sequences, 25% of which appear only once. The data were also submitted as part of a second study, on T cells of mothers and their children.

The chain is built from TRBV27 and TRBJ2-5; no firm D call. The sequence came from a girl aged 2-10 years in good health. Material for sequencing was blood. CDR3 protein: CASSPNLETQYF. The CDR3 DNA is TGTGCCAGCAGCCCAAATCTGGAGACCCAGTACTTC.